This T cell receptor (beta chain) is drawn from a study of T cells in Graves' hyperthyroidism and ophthalmopathy. Looking at the study overall: Peripheral blood draws took place at initial diagnosis, ahead of any treatment. Study-level results: Also found in blood were most expanded thyroid clonotypes above 0.001.

The source material, RNA transcripts, was used to amplify TCR beta CDR3 regions. The TCR CDR3 first-round RT-PCR relied on the HTBI primer set. TCRdb recomputed calls from the multiplex PCR reads with MiXCR, one row per CDR3 protein. The sample includes fewer than 600,000 distinct CDR3 sequences, less than 15% of them seen just once. Clinical symptoms, serum thyroxine, TRAb, thyroid ultrasound and orbital computed tomography established diagnosis. Out of approximately 10 ml of fresh peripheral blood came the PBMCs. This clonotype was picked up many times. Its antigen is currently unknown. CDR1 SGHTA and CDR2 FQGTGA come from the germline V gene. The V end lost 5 bases, the J end lost 1 base, and 13 bases lay between the germline ends. This CDR3 has 15 residues.

This sequence was found in a woman between 35 and 50 years old with Graves' hyperthyroidism. The sequencing sample was made of blood. The chain has TRBV7-3 and TRBJ2-3; D is perhaps TRBD2 (5 bases). CDR3 nucleotide sequence: TGTGCCAGCAGCCGAGAAAGCGGAGGCACAGATACGCAGTATTTT. Residues: CASSRESGGTDTQYF. Filled out from reference TRBV7-3 and TRBJ2-3, the complete variable domain reads GAGVSQTPSNKVTEKGKYVELRCDPISGHTALYWYRQSLGQGPEFLIYFQGTGAADDSGLPNDRFFAVRPEGSVSTLKIQRTERGDSAVYLCASSRESGGTDTQYFGPGTRLTVL.